Listed here are 3 T cell receptor beta chains from one sample, sequenced in a study of technical replicates of blood from a handful of donors. Assay: immunoSEQ multiplex PCR; the TCRdb copy retains only in-frame clones and omits some. The sample has 50,000 to 70,000 clones, approximately 92% seen once; the top ten hold less than 4.5%. The sequenced material came from PBMCs. Receptors originate from a human donor in good health. Some clones in this sample may be carry-over from other donors' samples.

V and J are TRBV7-2 and TRBJ1-1; D is unclear. The CDR3 covers 15 residues. Trimming took off 1 base at V and 0 bases at J, with 9 bases between the two ends. Germline CDR1 SGHTA, CDR2 FQGNSA. CDR3 region: CASSLGVTVNTEAFF. Written as DNA, the CDR3 is TGTGCCAGCAGCTTAGGGGTAACAGTGAACACTGAAGCTTTCTTT. The full variable domain, completed using reference TRBV7-2 and TRBJ1-1, is GAGVSQSPSNKVTEKGKDVELRCDPISGHTALYWYRQSLGQGLEFLIYFQGNSAPDKSGLPSDRFSAERTGGSVSTLTIQRTQQEDSAVYLCASSLGVTVNTEAFFGQGTRLTVV.

This sequence joins TRBV7-7 and TRBJ1-1; D is undetermined. Deletions cut 5 bases from V and 1 base from J, with 11 bases between. Germline-derived CDR1 and CDR2 are SSHAT and FNYEAQ (reference sequence). CDR3 length equals 14 residues. The CDR3 is CASSVGQPNTEAFF. CDR3 in DNA: TGTGCCAGCAGCGTGGGCCAGCCGAACACTGAAGCTTTCTTT.

The chain links TRBV7-2 to TRBJ2-7; 9 bases agree with TRBD2. V gave up 4 bases and J gave up 6 bases; unmatched junction bases: 10. The germline V gene encodes CDR1 SGHTA and CDR2 FQGNSA. The length of the CDR3 is 15 residues. DNA of the CDR3: TGTGCCAGCAGCTCCCAGACTAGCGGCGGGTCCGAGCAGTACTTC. Its protein product is CASSSQTSGGSEQYF.